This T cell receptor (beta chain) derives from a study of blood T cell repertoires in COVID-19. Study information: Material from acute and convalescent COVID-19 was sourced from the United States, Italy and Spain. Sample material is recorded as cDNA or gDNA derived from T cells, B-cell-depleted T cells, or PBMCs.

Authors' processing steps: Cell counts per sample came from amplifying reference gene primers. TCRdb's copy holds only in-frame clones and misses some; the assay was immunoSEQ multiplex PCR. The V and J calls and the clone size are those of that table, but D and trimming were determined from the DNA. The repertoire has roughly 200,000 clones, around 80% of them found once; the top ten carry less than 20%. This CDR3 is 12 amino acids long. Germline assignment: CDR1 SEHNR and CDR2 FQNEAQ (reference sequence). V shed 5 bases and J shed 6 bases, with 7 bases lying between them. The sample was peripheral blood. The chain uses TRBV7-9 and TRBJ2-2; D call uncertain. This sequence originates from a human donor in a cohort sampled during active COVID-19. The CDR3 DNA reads TGTGCCAGCAGCCTAACGCCCGGGGAGCTGTTTTTT. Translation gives CASSLTPGELFF. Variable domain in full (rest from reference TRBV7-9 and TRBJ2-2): DTGVSQNPRHKITKRGQNVTFRCDPISEHNRLYWYRQTLGQGPEFLTYFQNEAQLEKSRLLSDRFSAERPKGSFSTLEIQRTEQGDSAMYLCASSLTPGELFFGEGSRLTVL.